These T cell receptor beta chains were read from a single sample in a study of human T cells and chemical hapten exposure. TCRdb used MiXCR to reprocess the RACE reads, holding one entry per CDR3 protein. The sample carries 140,000 or so distinct CDR3 sequences, 10% to 15% recorded once. Material: whole blood, obtained in connection with sensitization to the hapten diphenylcyclopropenone (DPC). Receptors originate from a woman aged 45-59 years with alopecia areata. Some clones in this sample may be carry-over from other donors' samples. The CDR3 runs from the conserved cysteine through the conserved F or W. D genes are given only for firm matches. Clone size, where shown, is once, few, many, or a class for clones that have expanded.

few	TRBD2	TRBV5-1	TRBJ2-1	TGCGCCAGCAGCCTGGCAGCGGGAGTTGAGAATGAGCAGTTCTTC	CASSLAAGVENEQFF
few	TRBD1	TRBV7-2	TRBJ1-1	TGTGCCAGCCTGAAGGACAGGCGGCGAACTGAAGCTTTCTTT	CASLKDRRRTEAFF
few	.	TRBV7-2	TRBJ2-3	TGTGCCAGCAGCTCTGGACTTTCTAGCACAGATACGCAGTATTTT	CASSSGLSSTDTQYF
.	.	TRBV28	TRBJ1-6	TGTGCCAGCAGGCCCCCGGTGGGAAATTCACCCCTCCACTTT	CASRPPVGNSPLHF
few	TRBD1	TRBV5-5	TRBJ1-1	TGTGCCAGCAGCTTGCGGACAGGGAAGAACACTGAAGCTTTCTTT	CASSLRTGKNTEAFF
.	TRBD2	TRBV12-5	TRBJ2-5	TGTGCTAGTGGTTTGAGCGGGGTAGAGACCCAGTACTTC	CASGLSGVETQYF
.	.	TRBV6-2/TRBV6-3	TRBJ2-5	TGTGCCAGCAGTTCCTGGGGGGGGCTGAGGGAGACCCAGTACTTC	CASSSWGGLRETQYF
.	.	TRBV27	TRBJ2-1	TGTGCCAGCAGTTTAGAGGCCCCGGGATGGGGTGAGCAGTTCTTC	CASSLEAPGWGEQFF
many	.	TRBV7-8	TRBJ1-2	TGTGCCAGCAGCTTACCAGGGAACTATGGCTACACCTTC	CASSLPGNYGYTF
few	TRBD2	TRBV11-3	TRBJ2-7	TGTGCCAGCAGCTTCCCTACCGGGACTAGGCCCACCGGTGGGTCCGTTCTCGAGCAGTACTTC	CASSFPTGTRPTGGSVLEQYF
many	TRBD1	TRBV11-2	TRBJ2-3	TGTGCCAGCAGCTGGGACAGGGGGAAGGCAGATACGCAGTATTTT	CASSWDRGKADTQYF
.	.	TRBV24-1	TRBJ2-3	TGTGCCACCAGTGATTCTGCCTTTGGGGGAGGTGCAGATACGCAGTATTTT	CATSDSAFGGGADTQYF
many	.	TRBV6-5	TRBJ1-5	TGTGCCAGCAGCCCTCGGTCCGGCCTCGGAAATCAGCCCCAGCATTTT	CASSPRSGLGNQPQHF
few	.	TRBV28	TRBJ2-1	TGTGCCAGCAGTTTACCCAGTGAGCAGTTCTTC	CASSLPSEQFF